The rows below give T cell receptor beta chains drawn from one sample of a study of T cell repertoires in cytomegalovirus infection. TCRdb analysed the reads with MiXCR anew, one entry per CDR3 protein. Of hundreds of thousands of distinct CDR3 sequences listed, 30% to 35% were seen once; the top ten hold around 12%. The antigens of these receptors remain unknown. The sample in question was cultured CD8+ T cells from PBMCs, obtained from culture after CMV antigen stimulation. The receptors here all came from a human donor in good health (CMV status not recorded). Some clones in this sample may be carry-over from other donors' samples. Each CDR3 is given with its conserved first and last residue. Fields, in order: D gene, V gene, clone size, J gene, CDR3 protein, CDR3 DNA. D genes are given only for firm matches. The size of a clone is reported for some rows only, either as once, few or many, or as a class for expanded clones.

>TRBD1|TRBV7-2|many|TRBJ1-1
CASSPSWDRPDTEAFF
TGTGCCAGCAGCCCTAGCTGGGACAGACCTGACACTGAAGCTTTCTTT
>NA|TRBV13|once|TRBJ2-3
CASSGGRHTDTQYF
TGTGCCAGCTCCGGTGGCAGACACACAGATACGCAGTATTTT
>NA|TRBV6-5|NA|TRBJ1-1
CASRTKGTWSENSEAFF
TGTGCCAGCAGGACCAAAGGGACGTGGAGCGAGAACTCTGAAGCTTTCTTT
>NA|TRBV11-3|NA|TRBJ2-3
CASSLVARTDTQYF
TGTGCCAGCAGCTTAGTGGCCAGGACAGATACGCAGTATTTT
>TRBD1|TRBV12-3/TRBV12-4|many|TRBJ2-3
CASTVGQGRLDTQYF
TGTGCCAGCACCGTAGGACAGGGAAGGTTAGATACGCAGTATTTT
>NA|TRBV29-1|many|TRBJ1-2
CSVGGLSSTPGYTF
TGCAGCGTTGGAGGGCTATCCTCCACCCCTGGCTACACCTTC
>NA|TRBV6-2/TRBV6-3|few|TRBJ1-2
CASSYEWPFEPYLLDGYTF
TGTGCCAGCAGTTACGAATGGCCATTCGAGCCCTATTTACTCGACGGCTACACCTTC
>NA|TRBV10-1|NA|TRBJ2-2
CASSLRTSTGELFF
TGCGCCAGCAGCCTCAGGACTTCAACCGGGGAGCTGTTTTTT
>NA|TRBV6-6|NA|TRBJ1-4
CASSYRDPGGFNEKLFF
TGTGCCAGCAGTTACCGGGACCCGGGAGGTTTTAATGAAAAACTGTTTTTT
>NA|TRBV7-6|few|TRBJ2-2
CASSLCPTGELFF
TGTGCCAGCAGCTTGTGCCCGACCGGGGAGCTGTTTTTT
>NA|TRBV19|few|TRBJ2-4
CASSWDKWNIQYF
TGTGCCAGTAGTTGGGACAAGTGGAACATTCAGTACTTC
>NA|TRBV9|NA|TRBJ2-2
CASTHSSTGELFF
TGTGCCAGCACCCATTCCAGCACCGGGGAGCTGTTTTTT
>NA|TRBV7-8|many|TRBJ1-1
CASSLESLDGMNTEAFF
TGTGCCAGCAGCTTAGAGTCCTTGGACGGAATGAACACTGAAGCTTTCTTT
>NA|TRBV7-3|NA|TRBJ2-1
CTSSSQGGSYNEQFF
TGTACCAGCAGCTCACAGGGAGGTTCCTACAATGAGCAGTTCTTC
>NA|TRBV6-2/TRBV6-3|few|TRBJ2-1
CASSYHRARSSRIYNEQFF
TGTGCCAGCAGTTACCACAGGGCCCGAAGCTCAAGAATATACAATGAGCAGTTCTTC
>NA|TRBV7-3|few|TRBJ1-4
CASSLNNNEKLFF
TGTGCCAGCAGCCTTAATAACAATGAAAAACTGTTTTTT
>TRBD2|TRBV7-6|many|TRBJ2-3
CASAEASGEDTQYF
TGTGCCAGCGCGGAGGCTAGCGGGGAGGATACGCAGTATTTT
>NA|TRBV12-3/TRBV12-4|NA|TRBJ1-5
CASSPPGLGDQPQHF
TGTGCCAGCAGCCCCCCAGGACTGGGGGATCAGCCCCAGCATTTT
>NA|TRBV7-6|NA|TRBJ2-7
CASSLGVGSAYEQYF
TGTGCCAGCAGCTTAGGGGTAGGGTCCGCCTACGAGCAGTACTTC
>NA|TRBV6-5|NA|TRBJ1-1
CANSYSGAEAFF
TGTGCCAACAGTTACTCCGGGGCGGAGGCTTTCTTT
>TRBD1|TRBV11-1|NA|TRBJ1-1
CASSSYTGDFGEAFF
TGTGCCAGCAGCTCCTACACAGGGGATTTCGGTGAAGCTTTCTTT
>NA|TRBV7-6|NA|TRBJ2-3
CASSSMDAWVTDTQYF
TGTGCCAGCAGCTCGATGGACGCCTGGGTCACAGATACGCAGTATTTT
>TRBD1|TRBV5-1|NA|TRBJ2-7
CASSGDRDRGAYEQYF
TGCGCCAGCAGCGGTGACCGGGACAGGGGGGCCTACGAGCAGTACTTC
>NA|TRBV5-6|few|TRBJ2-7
CASSSGFGEQYF
TGTGCCAGCAGCTCGGGCTTCGGCGAGCAGTACTTC
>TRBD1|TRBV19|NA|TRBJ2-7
CASNVGTGGSYEQYF
TGTGCCAGTAACGTTGGGACAGGGGGATCCTACGAGCAGTACTTC
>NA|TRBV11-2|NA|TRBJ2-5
CASSSTADQETQYF
TGTGCCAGCAGCTCGACAGCCGACCAAGAGACCCAGTACTTC
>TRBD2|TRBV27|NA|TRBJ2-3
CASSLGLAADTQYF
TGTGCCAGCAGTTTGGGACTAGCGGCAGATACGCAGTATTTT
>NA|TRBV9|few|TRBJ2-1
CASSVNTGTRHNEQFF
TGTGCCAGCAGCGTAAATACCGGGACCCGACACAATGAGCAGTTCTTC
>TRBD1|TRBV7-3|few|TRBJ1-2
CASSAPGQGPQEIGYTF
TGTGCCAGCAGCGCTCCGGGACAGGGGCCCCAGGAGATTGGCTACACCTTC
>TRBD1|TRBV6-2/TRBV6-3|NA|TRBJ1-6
CASRAGTGFFSPLHF
TGTGCCAGCAGAGCCGGGACAGGGTTTTTTTCACCCCTCCACTTT
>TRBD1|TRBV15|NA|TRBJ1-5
CATSWTGTNQPRHF
TGTGCCACCAGCTGGACAGGCACCAATCAGCCCCGGCATTTT
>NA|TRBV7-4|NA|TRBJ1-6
CASSSLSEANYNSPLHF
TGTGCCAGCAGCTCACTTTCAGAAGCCAACTATAATTCACCCCTCCACTTT
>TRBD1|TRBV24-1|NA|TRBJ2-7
CATSDPDRVCSYEQYF
TGTGCCACCAGTGATCCGGACAGGGTATGCTCCTACGAGCAGTACTTC
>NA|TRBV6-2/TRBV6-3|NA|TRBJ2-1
CASLPQGRGRYNEQFF
TGTGCCAGCTTACCCCAGGGGCGGGGGAGATACAATGAGCAGTTCTTC
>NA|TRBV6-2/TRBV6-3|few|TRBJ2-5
CASSGDWETQYF
TGTGCCAGCAGCGGGGACTGGGAGACCCAGTACTTC
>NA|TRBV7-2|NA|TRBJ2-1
CASSLEDWTYNEQFF
TGTGCCAGCAGCTTAGAGGACTGGACGTACAATGAGCAGTTCTTC
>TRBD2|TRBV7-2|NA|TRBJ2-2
CASSLEASGAANTGELFF
TGTGCCAGCAGCTTAGAGGCTAGCGGGGCCGCTAACACCGGGGAGCTGTTTTTT
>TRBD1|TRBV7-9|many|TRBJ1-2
CASQGDRPNVGYGYTF
TGTGCCAGTCAAGGGGACAGGCCTAATGTGGGCTATGGCTACACCTTC
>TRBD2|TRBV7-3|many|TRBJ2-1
CASSLIAGAHNEQFF
TGTGCCAGCAGCCTTATAGCGGGGGCACACAATGAGCAGTTCTTC
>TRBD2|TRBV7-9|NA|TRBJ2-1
CASSLEGGGSNEQFF
TGTGCCAGCAGCTTAGAAGGCGGGGGGTCGAATGAGCAGTTCTTC
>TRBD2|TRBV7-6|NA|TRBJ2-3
CASSAYFVSGGAADTQYF
TGTGCCAGCAGCGCCTATTTCGTCAGCGGGGGGGCCGCAGATACGCAGTATTTT
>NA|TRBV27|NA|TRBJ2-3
CASSPQAGFGDTQYF
TGTGCCAGCAGTCCGCAGGCTGGCTTTGGAGATACGCAGTATTTT
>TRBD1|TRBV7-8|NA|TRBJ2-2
CASLGQGGTGELFF
TGTGCCAGCTTGGGACAGGGAGGGACCGGGGAGCTGTTTTTT
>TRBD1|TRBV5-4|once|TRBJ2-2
CASSLPGGTNTGELFF
TGTGCCAGCAGCTTACCAGGGGGCACGAATACCGGGGAGCTGTTTTTT
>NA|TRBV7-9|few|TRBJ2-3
CASSFTGYSTDTQYF
TGTGCCAGCAGCTTTACAGGGTACAGCACAGATACGCAGTATTTT
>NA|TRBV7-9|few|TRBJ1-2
CASSPAAGGRQDYGYTF
TGTGCCAGCAGCCCGGCGGCGGGGGGGCGACAAGACTATGGCTACACCTTC
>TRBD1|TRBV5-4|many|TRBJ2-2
CASSLLQGAGELFF
TGTGCCAGCAGCCTCTTACAGGGGGCCGGGGAGCTGTTTTTT
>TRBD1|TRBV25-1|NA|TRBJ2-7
CASSDNLEGQGRYEQYF
TGTGCCAGCAGTGACAACCTCGAGGGACAGGGGAGGTACGAGCAGTACTTC
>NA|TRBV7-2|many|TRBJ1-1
CASLGGWDTEAFF
TGTGCCAGCCTCGGGGGATGGGACACTGAAGCTTTCTTT